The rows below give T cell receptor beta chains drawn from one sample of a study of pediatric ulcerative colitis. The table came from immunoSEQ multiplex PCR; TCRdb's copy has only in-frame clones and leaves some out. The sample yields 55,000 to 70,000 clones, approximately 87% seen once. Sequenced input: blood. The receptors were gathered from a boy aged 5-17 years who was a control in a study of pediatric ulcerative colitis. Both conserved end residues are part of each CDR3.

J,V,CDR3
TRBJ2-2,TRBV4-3,CASSQVLGGRSGELFF
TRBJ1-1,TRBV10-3,CAISNTGGTEAFF
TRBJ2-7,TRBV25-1,CASKPQLGVSHEQYF
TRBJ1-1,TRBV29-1,CSVRLMNTEAFF
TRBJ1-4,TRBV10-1,CASSDPGREKLFF
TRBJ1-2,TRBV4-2,CASSQAGTAYGYTF
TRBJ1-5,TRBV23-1,CASSPVGRGERQPQHF
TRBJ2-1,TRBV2,CASCVLAGANEQFF
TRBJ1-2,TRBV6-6,CASSYSGDRASGYTF
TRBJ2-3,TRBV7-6,CASSPDRGRRDTQYF
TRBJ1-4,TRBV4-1,CASSQAGSNEKLFF
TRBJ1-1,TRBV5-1,CASSFGANTEAFF
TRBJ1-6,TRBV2,CASSADRNNSPLHF
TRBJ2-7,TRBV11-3,CASSLDRQSGVQYF
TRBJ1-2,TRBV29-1,CSVELPPGGVGGYTF
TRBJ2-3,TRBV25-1,CASSESGRVISTDTQYF
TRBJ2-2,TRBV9,CASSVGVTGELFF
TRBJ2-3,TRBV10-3,CAIKQASTDTQYF
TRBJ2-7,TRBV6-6,CASSLAGSYEQYF
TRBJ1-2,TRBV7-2,CASRGLVGFENYGYTF
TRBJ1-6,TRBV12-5,CASGRVLPAGNSPLHF
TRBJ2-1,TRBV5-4,CASSLEGGGEQFF
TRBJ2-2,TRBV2,CASRRNRDSNTGELFF
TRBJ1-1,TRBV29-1,CSVALRGTEAFF